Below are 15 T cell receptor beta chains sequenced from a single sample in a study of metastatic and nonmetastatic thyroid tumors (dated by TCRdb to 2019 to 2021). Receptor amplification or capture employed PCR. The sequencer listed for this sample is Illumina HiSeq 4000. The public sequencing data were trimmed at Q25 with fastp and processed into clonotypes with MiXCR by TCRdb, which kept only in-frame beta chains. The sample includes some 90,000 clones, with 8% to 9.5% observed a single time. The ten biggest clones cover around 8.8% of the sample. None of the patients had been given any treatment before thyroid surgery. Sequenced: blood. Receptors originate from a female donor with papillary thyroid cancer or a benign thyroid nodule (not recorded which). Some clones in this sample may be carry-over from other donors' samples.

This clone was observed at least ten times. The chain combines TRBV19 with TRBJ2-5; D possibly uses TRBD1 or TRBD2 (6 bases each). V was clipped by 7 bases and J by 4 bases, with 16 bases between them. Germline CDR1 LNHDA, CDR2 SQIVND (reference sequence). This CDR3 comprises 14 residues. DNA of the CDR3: TGTGCCAGTAATAATAGGGGGGCCGGAGAGACCCAGTACTTC. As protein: CASNNRGAGETQYF. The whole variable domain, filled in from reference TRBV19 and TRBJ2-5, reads DGGITQSPKYLFRKEGQNVTLSCEQNLNHDAMYWYRQDPGQGLRLIYYSQIVNDFQKGDIAEGYSVSREKKESFPLTVTSAQKNPTAFYLCASNNRGAGETQYFGPGTRLLVL.

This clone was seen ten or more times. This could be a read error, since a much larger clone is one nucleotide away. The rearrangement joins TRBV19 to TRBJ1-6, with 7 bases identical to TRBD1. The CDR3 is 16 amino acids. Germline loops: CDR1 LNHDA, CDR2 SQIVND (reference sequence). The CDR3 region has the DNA TGTGCCAGTAAGGGGGACAGCCGCTCCTATAATTCACCCTTCCACTTT. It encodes CASKGDSRSYNSPFHF.

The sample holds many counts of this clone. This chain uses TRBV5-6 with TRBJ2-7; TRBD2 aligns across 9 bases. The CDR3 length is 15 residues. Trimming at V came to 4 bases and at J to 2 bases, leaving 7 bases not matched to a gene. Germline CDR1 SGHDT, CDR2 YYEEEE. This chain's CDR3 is CASSIRLAVPYEQYF. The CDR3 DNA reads TGTGCCAGCAGCATTAGACTAGCGGTCCCCTACGAGCAGTACTTC.

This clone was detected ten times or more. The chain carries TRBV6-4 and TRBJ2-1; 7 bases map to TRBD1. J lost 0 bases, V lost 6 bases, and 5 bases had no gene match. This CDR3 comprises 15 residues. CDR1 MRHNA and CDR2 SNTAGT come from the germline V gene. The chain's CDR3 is CASRRQGSSYNEQFF. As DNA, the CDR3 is TGTGCCAGCAGGCGACAGGGCAGCTCCTACAATGAGCAGTTCTTC.

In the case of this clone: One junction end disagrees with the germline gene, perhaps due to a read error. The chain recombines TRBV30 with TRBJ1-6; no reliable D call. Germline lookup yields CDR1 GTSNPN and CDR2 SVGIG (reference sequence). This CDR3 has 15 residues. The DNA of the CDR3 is TGTGCCTGGATCCCACACCTCGCCGCTAACTCACCCCTCAACTTT. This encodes CAWIPHLAANSPLNF.

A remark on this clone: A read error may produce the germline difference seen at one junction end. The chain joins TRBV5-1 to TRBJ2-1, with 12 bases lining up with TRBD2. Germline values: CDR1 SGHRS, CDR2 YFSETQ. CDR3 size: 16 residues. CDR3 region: CANSLAGTSGYNEQFF. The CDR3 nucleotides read TGCGCCAACAGCCTAGCCGGGACTAGCGGGTACAATGAGCAGTTCTTC. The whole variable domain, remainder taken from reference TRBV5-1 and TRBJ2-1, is KAGVTQTPRYLIKTRGQQVTLSCSPISGHRSVSWYQQTPGQGLQFLFEYFSETQRNKGNFPGRFSGRQFSNSRSEMNVSTLELGDSALYLCANSLAGTSGYNEQFFGPGTRLTVL.

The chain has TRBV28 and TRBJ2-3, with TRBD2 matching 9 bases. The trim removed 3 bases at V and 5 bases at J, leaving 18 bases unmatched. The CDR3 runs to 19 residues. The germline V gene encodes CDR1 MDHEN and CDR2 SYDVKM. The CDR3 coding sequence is TGTGCCAGCAGTTTCCCTCCCGGGGGTCGCGGGGGGGTTGGAGATACGCAGTATTTT. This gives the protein CASSFPPGGRGGVGDTQYF.

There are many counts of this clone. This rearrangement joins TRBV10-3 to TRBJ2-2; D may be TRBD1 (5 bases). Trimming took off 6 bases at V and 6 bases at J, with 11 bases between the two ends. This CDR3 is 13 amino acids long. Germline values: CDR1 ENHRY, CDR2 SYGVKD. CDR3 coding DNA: TGTGCCATCAGAAAGACAGAATCCGGGGAGCTGTTTTTT. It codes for CAIRKTESGELFF.

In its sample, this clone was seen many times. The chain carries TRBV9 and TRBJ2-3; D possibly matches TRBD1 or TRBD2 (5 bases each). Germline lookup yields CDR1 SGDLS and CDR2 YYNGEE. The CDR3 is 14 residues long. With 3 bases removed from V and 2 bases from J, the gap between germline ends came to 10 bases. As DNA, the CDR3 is TGTGCCAGCAGCGCCCTAGGGACCACAGATACGCAGTATTTT. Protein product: CASSALGTTDTQYF. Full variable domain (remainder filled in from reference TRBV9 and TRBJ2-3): DSGVTQTPKHLITATGQRVTLRCSPRSGDLSVYWYQQSLDQGLQFLIQYYNGEERAKGNILERFSAQQFPDLHSELNLSSLELGDSALYFCASSALGTTDTQYFGPGTRLTVL.

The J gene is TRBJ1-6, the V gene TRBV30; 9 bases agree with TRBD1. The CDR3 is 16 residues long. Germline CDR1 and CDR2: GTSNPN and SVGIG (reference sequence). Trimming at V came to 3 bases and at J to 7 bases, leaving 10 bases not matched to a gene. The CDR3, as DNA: TGTGCCTGGAGCCTCCCCATGACAGGGGGAAATTCACCCCTCCACTTT. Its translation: CAWSLPMTGGNSPLHF.

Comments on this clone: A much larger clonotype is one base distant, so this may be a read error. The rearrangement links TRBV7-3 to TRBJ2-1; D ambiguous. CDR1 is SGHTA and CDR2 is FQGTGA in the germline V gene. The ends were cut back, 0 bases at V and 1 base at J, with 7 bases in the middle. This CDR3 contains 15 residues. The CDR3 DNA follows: TGTGCCAGCAGCTTAACCCCGAGGTCCTACAATGAGCAGTTCTTC. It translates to CASSLTPRSYNEQFF.

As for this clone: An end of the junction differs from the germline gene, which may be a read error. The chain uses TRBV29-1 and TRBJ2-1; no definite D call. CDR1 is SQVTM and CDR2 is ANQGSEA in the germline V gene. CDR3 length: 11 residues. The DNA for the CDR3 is TGCATCGTTGACTCCTACAATGAGCAGTTCTTC. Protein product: CIVDSYNEQFF.

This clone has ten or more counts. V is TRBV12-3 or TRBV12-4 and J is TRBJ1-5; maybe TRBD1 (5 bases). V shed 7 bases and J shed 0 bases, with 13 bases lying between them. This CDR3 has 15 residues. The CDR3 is CASTPGGGSNQPQHF. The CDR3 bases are TGTGCCAGCACTCCGGGGGGGGGTAGCAATCAGCCCCAGCATTTT.

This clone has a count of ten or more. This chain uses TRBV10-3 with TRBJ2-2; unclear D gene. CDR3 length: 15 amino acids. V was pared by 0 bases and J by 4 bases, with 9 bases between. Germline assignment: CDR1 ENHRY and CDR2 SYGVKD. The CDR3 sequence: CAISESGQVTGELFF. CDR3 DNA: TGTGCCATCAGTGAGTCGGGTCAGGTCACCGGGGAGCTGTTTTTT.

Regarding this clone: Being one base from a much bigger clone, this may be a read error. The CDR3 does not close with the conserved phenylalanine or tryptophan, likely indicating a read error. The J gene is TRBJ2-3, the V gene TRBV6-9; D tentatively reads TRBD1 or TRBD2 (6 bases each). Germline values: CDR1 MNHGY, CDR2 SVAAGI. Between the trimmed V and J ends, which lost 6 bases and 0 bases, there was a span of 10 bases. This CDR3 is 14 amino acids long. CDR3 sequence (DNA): TGTGCCAGCAGGAGGGGGACTAGCACAGATACGCAGTATCTT. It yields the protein CASRRGTSTDTQYL.